The clone carrying this TCR beta chain has more than one count but fewer than ten. The target antigen is unknown. The data belong to a study of T cell repertoires in cytomegalovirus infection. Whole-study context: Matching HLA type, along with CMV infection, was indicated by public TCR beta signatures. Overall study findings and caveats: Summed public TCR beta family frequency identified CMV carriers bearing the relevant HLA.

Germline-derived CDR1 and CDR2 are MGHDK and SYGVNS. This CDR3 has 13 residues. Trimming pared 4 bases from V and 5 bases from J, leaving 10 bases between. One entry per CDR3 protein, called by TCRdb with MiXCR from the reads. The sample shows about 830,000 distinct CDR3 sequences, approximately 29% of them seen only once. The sequences come from cultured CD8+ T cells from PBMCs, collected from culture after CMV antigen stimulation. The chain joins TRBV25-1 to TRBJ2-3; D ambiguous. This TCR was recovered from a human donor in good health (CMV status not recorded). Some clones in this sample may be carry-over from other donors' samples. The CDR3 DNA reads as TGTGCCAGCAGTGTGGGGTCAAGAGATACGCAGTATTTT. Translating it yields CASSVGSRDTQYF. Supplemented by reference TRBV25-1 and TRBJ2-3, the full variable domain reads EADIYQTPRYLVIGTGKKITLECSQTMGHDKMYWYQQDPGMELHLIHYSYGVNSTEKGDLSSESTVSRIRTEHFPLTLESARPSHTSQYLCASSVGSRDTQYFGPGTRLTVL.